This TCR beta chain was sequenced in a study of OX40 agonist ivuxolimab in advanced cancers. As for the study more broadly: Ivuxolimab was an agonistic, fully human IgG2 monoclonal antibody directed against OX40 (CD134), a costimulatory receptor. Intravenous ivuxolimab was administered to patients every 2 weeks at six dose levels: 0.01, 0.1, 0.3, 1.5, 3 and 10 mg/kg. Of the 50 to 55 patients in dose escalation, 19 had hepatocellular carcinoma, some 15 had melanoma, 9 had renal cell carcinoma and 9 had head and neck cancer. In the dose-escalation cohort, 70% to 90% of patients were male, and the mean age was roughly 60 years with a range of roughly 23 to 79. Prior anti-PD-1, anti-PD-L1 or anti-CTLA-4 therapy was permitted, and 40% to 50% of dose-escalation patients had received checkpoint inhibitors. Partial responses were achieved by three dose-escalation patients, of whom one had hepatocellular carcinoma and two had cutaneous melanoma. Peripheral TCRbeta sequencing aimed to test whether ivuxolimab altered TCR sequence diversity and caused clonal T-cell expansion. The paper reports the monotherapy dose-escalation portion (N = 52 patients) of the phase I ivuxolimab trial.

The germline V gene (reference sequence) sets CDR1 to MNHNY and CDR2 to SVGAGI. Between the V and J ends, shortened by 6 bases and 6 bases respectively, the junction contains 12 bases. The CDR3 numbers 12 residues from cysteine through phenylalanine. Just CDR3 DNA is preserved here, 36 bases in frame from base 1. The trial excluded patients who had a history of autoimmune disease or were on systemic immunosuppression. Peripheral blood for TCR sequencing was collected from all dose cohorts at baseline, on cycle 4 day 1, and on cycle 7 day 1. Samples were obtained from an open-label, multicenter, first-in-human phase I dose-escalation trial of ivuxolimab. Adults with locally advanced or metastatic melanoma, renal cell carcinoma, hepatocellular carcinoma or head and neck squamous cell carcinoma were enrolled in the trial. Before TCR sequencing, CD4+ T cells and CD8+ T cells from peripheral blood were sorted into separate populations.

What the work shows at the level of the full study, not this receptor alone: At doses of 0.1 to 3.0 mg/kg, clonal expansion of both CD4+ and CD8+ blood T cells was observed from baseline to week 6. In the 0.1-3.0 mg/kg groups, partial responders had among the lowest normalized peripheral clonal expansion, particularly in CD8+ T cells. After ivuxolimab, more expanded clones were found on average in CD8+ T cells than in CD4+ T cells. Which antigens the clonally expanded peripheral T cells were specific for was not determined. Low levels of normalized T-cell clonal expansion were also seen in some patients who did not respond.

For sequencing of the TCRbeta CDR3 region, genomic DNA was extracted from the sorted cells. The immunoSEQ Assay was used for sequencing of TCRbeta CDR3 regions. Held by TCRdb, this immuneACCESS table contains in-frame sequences only and omits some clones. Under half of the omission traces to an unresolved V gene where checked; the cause of the rest is unknown. This sample comprises approximately 68,000 clones, about 90% of them detected only once. Approximately 0.8% of the sample goes to the ten largest clones. Of note for this clone: Its recognized antigen is unknown. Nothing much larger sits one base from this clone, and base qualities are not available.

The sequence was obtained from an adult with an advanced solid tumor such as melanoma, head and neck, liver or kidney cancer. The sequences come from CD4+ or CD8+ T cells sorted from blood, collected in a trial of the OX40 agonist ivuxolimab. Rearrangement joined TRBV6-6 to TRBJ2-7, with the D segment identity uncertain. The CDR3 reads as follows: CASSSSTSEQYF. The nucleotide sequence reads as follows: TGTGCCAGCAGCAGCTCAACGTCCGAGCAGTACTTC.